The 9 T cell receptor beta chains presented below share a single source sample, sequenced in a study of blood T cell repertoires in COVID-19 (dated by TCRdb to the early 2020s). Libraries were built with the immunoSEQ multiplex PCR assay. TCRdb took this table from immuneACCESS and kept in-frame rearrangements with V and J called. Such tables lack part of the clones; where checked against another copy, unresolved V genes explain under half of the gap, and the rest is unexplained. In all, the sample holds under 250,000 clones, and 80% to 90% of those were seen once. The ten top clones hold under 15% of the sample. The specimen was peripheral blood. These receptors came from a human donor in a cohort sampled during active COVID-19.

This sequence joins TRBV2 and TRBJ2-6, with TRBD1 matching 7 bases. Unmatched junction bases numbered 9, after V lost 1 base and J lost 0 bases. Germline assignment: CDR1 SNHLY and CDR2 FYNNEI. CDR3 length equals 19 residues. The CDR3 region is CASSEGQGLGGSGANVLTF. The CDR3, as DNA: TGTGCCAGCAGTGAAGGACAGGGATTAGGGGGCTCTGGGGCCAACGTCCTGACTTTC.

The CDR3 DNA follows: TGTGCCAGCCCTACAGGGGGCTCCACCGGGGAGCTGTTTTTT. This encodes CASPTGGSTGELFF. The chain employs TRBV18 and TRBJ2-2; TRBD1 agrees at 9 bases. The CDR3 is 14 amino acids. Germline-derived CDR1 and CDR2 are KGHSH and LQKENI. V lost 8 bases, J lost 4 bases, and 5 bases stayed unmatched.

CDR3 region: CASSILAANNEQFF. The CDR3 DNA is TGTGCCAGTAGTATCCTAGCGGCTAACAATGAGCAGTTCTTC. The rearrangement joins TRBV19 to TRBJ2-1; 7 bases map to TRBD2. The CDR3 consists of 14 residues. J was trimmed by 5 bases and V by 3 bases; bases with no gene match: 4. The germline CDR1 and CDR2 sequences are LNHDA and SQIVND (reference sequence).

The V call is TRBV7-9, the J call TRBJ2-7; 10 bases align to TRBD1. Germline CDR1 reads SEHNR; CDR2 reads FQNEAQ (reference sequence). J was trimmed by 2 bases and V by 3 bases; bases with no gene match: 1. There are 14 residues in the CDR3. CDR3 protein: CASSFGTGAYEQYF. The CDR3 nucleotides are TGTGCCAGCAGCTTCGGGACAGGGGCCTACGAGCAGTACTTC.

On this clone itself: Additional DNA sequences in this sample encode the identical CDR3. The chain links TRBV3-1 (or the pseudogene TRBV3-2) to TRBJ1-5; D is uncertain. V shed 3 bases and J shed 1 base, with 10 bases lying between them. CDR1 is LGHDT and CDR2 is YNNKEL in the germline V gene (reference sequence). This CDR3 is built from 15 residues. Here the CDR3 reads CASSQSGGSNQPQHF. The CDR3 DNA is TGTGCCAGCAGCCAGTCGGGAGGGAGCAATCAGCCCCAGCATTTT.

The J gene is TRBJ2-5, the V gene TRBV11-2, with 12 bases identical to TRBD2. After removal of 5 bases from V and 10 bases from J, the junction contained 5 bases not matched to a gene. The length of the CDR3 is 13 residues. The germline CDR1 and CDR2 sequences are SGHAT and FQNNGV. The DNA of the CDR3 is TGTGCCAGCAGCACCGGACTAGCGGGGAGCCAGTACTTC. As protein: CASSTGLAGSQYF. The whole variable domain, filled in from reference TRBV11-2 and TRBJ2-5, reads EAGVAQSPRYKIIEKRQSVAFWCNPISGHATLYWYQQILGQGPKLLIQFQNNGVVDDSQLPKDRFSAERLKGVDSTLKIQPAKLEDSAVYLCASSTGLAGSQYFGPGTRLLVL.

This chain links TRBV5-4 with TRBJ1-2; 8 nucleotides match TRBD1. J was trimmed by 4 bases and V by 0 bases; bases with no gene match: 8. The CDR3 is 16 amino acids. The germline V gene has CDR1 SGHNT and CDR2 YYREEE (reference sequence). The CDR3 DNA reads TGTGCCAGCAGCTTGGGCCCGACAGGGGTTGGCTATGGCTACACCTTC. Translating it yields CASSLGPTGVGYGYTF.

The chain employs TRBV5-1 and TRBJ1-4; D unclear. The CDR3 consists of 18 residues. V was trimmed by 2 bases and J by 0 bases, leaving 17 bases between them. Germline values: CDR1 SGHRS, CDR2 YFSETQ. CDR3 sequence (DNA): TGCGCCAGCAGCTTTTTGGGATTTGGAGGGTCAACTAATGAAAAACTGTTTTTT. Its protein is CASSFLGFGGSTNEKLFF. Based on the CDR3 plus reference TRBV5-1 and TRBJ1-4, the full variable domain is KAGVTQTPRYLIKTRGQQVTLSCSPISGHRSVSWYQQTPGQGLQFLFEYFSETQRNKGNFPGRFSGRQFSNSRSEMNVSTLELGDSALYLCASSFLGFGGSTNEKLFFGSGTQLSVL.

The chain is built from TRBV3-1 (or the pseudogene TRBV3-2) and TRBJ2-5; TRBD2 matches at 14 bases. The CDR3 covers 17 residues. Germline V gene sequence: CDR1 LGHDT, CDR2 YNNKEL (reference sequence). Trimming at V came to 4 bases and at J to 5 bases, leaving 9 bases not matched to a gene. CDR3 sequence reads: CASSPTGTSGSEETQYF. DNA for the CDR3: TGTGCCAGCAGCCCGACTGGGACTAGCGGGAGTGAGGAGACCCAGTACTTC.